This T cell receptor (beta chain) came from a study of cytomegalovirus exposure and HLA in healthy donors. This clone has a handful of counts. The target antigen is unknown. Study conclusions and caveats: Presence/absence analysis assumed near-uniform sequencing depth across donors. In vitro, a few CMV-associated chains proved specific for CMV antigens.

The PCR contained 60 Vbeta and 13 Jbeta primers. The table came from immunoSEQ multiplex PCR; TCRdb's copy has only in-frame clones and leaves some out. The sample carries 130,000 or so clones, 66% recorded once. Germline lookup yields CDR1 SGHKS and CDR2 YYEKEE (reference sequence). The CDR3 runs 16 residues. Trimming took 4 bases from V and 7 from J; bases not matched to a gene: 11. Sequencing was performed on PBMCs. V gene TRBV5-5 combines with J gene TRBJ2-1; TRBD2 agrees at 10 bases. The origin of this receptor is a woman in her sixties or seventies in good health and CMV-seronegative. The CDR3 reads CASSLRSSGSRNEQFF. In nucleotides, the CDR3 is TGTGCCAGCAGCCTCCGGTCTAGCGGGAGTCGAAATGAGCAGTTCTTC.